The next 31 T cell receptor beta chains were all read from a single sample in a study of cytomegalovirus exposure and HLA in healthy donors. PCR amplification relied on 60 Vbeta primers (plus 13 Jbeta primers). Some clones are missing from TCRdb's copy, which holds only in-frame ones; the method was immunoSEQ multiplex PCR. The sample consists of around 150,000 clones, more than 60% of them appearing once. Sequenced: PBMCs. These receptors came from a male donor in good health and CMV-seronegative.

This clone occurred a few times. The gene calls are TRBV29-1 and TRBJ1-1, with TRBD1 identical over 8 bases. Germline CDR1 is SQVTM and CDR2 is ANQGSEA. V lost 3 bases and J lost 6; bases outside the gene matches: 6. CDR3 length: 13 amino acids. The CDR3 DNA sequence: TGCAGCGTTGACAGGGGGCAGGTCGCTGAAGCTTTCTTT. Amino acids: CSVDRGQVAEAFF.

The chain joins TRBV15 to TRBJ2-6; D may be TRBD2 (7 bases). The V end lost 1 base, the J end lost 0 bases, and 19 bases lay between the germline ends. Germline values: CDR1 LNHNV, CDR2 YYDKDF (reference sequence). The CDR3 totals 20 residues. The CDR3 bases are TGTGCCACCAGCAGAGGGACCCAGGGGACTATCCACTCTGGGGCCAACGTCCTGACTTTC. Translated: CATSRGTQGTIHSGANVLTF.

The V gene is TRBV4-1, the J gene TRBJ2-1; the match to TRBD2 covers 7 bases. The V gene's germline CDR1 is MGHRA and CDR2 YSYEKL. Trimming cost V 5 bases and J 8 bases; bases outside gene matches: 6. The CDR3 extends over 13 amino acids. Here the CDR3 reads CASSGRERYEQFF. The CDR3 DNA reads TGCGCCAGCAGCGGGCGGGAGAGGTATGAGCAGTTCTTC.

The chain employs TRBV15 and TRBJ2-3, with 10 bases matching TRBD2. The CDR3 is made up of 17 amino acids. Germline CDR1 is LNHNV and CDR2 is YYDKDF (reference sequence). V lost 0 bases to trimming and J lost 5 bases; unmatched junction nucleotides: 8. The CDR3 loop reads CATSRDPAGGPIDTQYF. The CDR3 nucleotides read TGTGCCACCAGCAGAGATCCAGCGGGGGGGCCTATAGATACGCAGTATTTT.

This clone was seen a few times. The gene calls are TRBV5-1 and TRBJ1-2, with TRBD1 matching 8 bases. CDR1 SGHRS and CDR2 YFSETQ come from the germline V gene. CDR3 length: 12 residues. J gave up 7 bases and V 4 bases, and 3 bases lay outside the gene matches. The CDR3 bases are TGCGCCAGCAGCGTACAGGGGGGTGGCTACACCTTC. Translated: CASSVQGGGYTF.

V usage is TRBV5-1 and J usage is TRBJ2-7, with D possibly TRBD2 on 5 matching bases. V was clipped by 1 base and J by 3 bases, with 8 bases between them. In germline, CDR1 is SGHRS, CDR2 YFSETQ. There are 13 residues in the CDR3. The CDR3 is CASSLSGVYEQYF. The CDR3 nucleotides read TGCGCCAGCAGCTTGAGCGGTGTCTACGAGCAGTACTTC.

This rearrangement joins TRBV5-1 to TRBJ2-7; 10 bases fit TRBD2. The CDR3 is 18 residues long. In germline, CDR1 is SGHRS, CDR2 YFSETQ. Unmatched junction bases numbered 15, after V lost 4 bases and J lost 2 bases. In DNA, the CDR3 is TGCGCCAGCAGCGCCCTTGGGTCCGGGACTAGCGACCCCTACGAGCAGTACTTC. Its protein is CASSALGSGTSDPYEQYF.

The V call is TRBV29-1, the J call TRBJ1-1, with D maybe TRBD1 (6 bases). Germline CDR1 is SQVTM and CDR2 is ANQGSEA. CDR3 length equals 14 residues. V was cut by 7 bases and J by 5 bases, with 20 bases left in between. The CDR3 nucleotides are TGCAGCGCCCAGTCCGGGGGGAGGGGGACTGAAGCTTTCTTT. It translates to CSAQSGGRGTEAFF.

The chain joins TRBV19 to TRBJ2-3, with D possibly TRBD2 on 6 matching bases. The germline gives CDR1 LNHDA, CDR2 SQIVND (reference sequence). Trimming left V 7 bases short and J 2 bases short, with 10 bases between. This CDR3 comprises 13 residues. CDR3 protein: CASTTSTTDTQYF. CDR3 nucleotides: TGTGCCAGTACCACTAGCACCACAGATACGCAGTATTTT.

The V and J genes are TRBV2 and TRBJ2-3; 14 bases agree with TRBD2. The junction had 8 bases not matched to a gene; V was cut back by 6 bases and J by 0 bases. This CDR3 has 18 amino acids. Germline V gives CDR1 SNHLY, CDR2 FYNNEI. CDR3 protein: CASSNRLAGGLSTDTQYF. The CDR3 region has the DNA TGTGCCAGCAGCAACCGACTAGCGGGAGGGCTTAGCACAGATACGCAGTATTTT.

This chain connects TRBV11-2 to TRBJ2-7; 8 bases map to TRBD2. V trimming: 4 bases; J trimming: 3 bases; junction bases outside the gene matches: 11. Germline V gene sequence: CDR1 SGHAT, CDR2 FQNNGV. The CDR3 loop spans 16 amino acids. The CDR3 DNA reads as TGTGCCAGCAGCTCACGATATAGCGGGACTTACTACGAGCAGTACTTC. Protein product: CASSSRYSGTYYEQYF.

The V call is TRBV5-1, the J call TRBJ2-2, with TRBD2 identical over 7 bases. From germline, CDR1 is SGHRS and CDR2 YFSETQ. This CDR3 has 16 amino acids. The V and J ends lost 0 bases and 3 bases, in that order; junction bases with no gene match: 5. The CDR3 sequence is CASSLDGRHDTGELFF. DNA of the CDR3: TGCGCCAGCAGCTTGGACGGGAGGCATGACACCGGGGAGCTGTTTTTT.

The J gene is TRBJ1-5, the V gene TRBV5-4; 8 bases are a match to TRBD1. J was trimmed by 6 bases and V by 4 bases; bases with no gene match: 9. Germline-derived CDR1 and CDR2 are SGHNT and YYREEE (reference sequence). The CDR3 has 15 amino acids. CDR3 protein: CASSPGTGLGQPQHF. CDR3 DNA sequence: TGTGCCAGCAGCCCGGGGACAGGCCTCGGTCAGCCCCAGCATTTT.

The chain joins TRBV6-1 to TRBJ2-7, with 9 nucleotides matching TRBD1. This CDR3 has 15 amino acids. Trimming cost V 4 bases and J 1 base; bases outside gene matches: 5. Germline V gives CDR1 MNHNS, CDR2 SASEGT. The CDR3 sequence: CASSASQGASYEQYF. The CDR3 bases are TGTGCCAGCAGTGCCTCACAGGGGGCATCCTACGAGCAGTACTTC.

The chain combines TRBV4-1 with TRBJ2-5; TRBD2 matches at 7 bases. Per the germline V gene, CDR1 is MGHRA and CDR2 is YSYEKL. Trimming cost V 5 bases and J 0 bases; bases outside gene matches: 0. This CDR3 has 13 amino acids. The CDR3 DNA reads TGCGCCAGCAGCGGGACTAACCAAGAGACCCAGTACTTC. Translation gives CASSGTNQETQYF.

This clone was seen a single time. The chain couples TRBV5-1 to TRBJ2-7; 8 bases map to TRBD2. The J segment lost 6 bases and the V segment lost 3 bases, leaving 17 bases of the junction unmatched. Per germline, CDR1 SGHRS and CDR2 YFSETQ. This CDR3 is built from 17 residues. CDR3 bases: TGCGCCAGCAGCTGGACTCCGGGGGCGGGAGGCCGCGGCGAGCAGTACTTC. Its translation is CASSWTPGAGGRGEQYF.

The V call is TRBV29-1, the J call TRBJ1-2, with a possible D match to TRBD1 (6 bases). The CDR3 is 14 residues long. Trimming took off 0 bases at V and 2 bases at J, with 10 bases between the two ends. Germline assignment: CDR1 SQVTM and CDR2 ANQGSEA. The CDR3 DNA is TGCAGCGTTGAAGATGAGGGGGTGAACTATGGCTACACCTTC. This codes for CSVEDEGVNYGYTF.

The V gene is TRBV6-5, the J gene TRBJ1-2, with 12 bases that match TRBD1. With 6 bases clipped from V and 6 bases from J, the junction kept 8 bases outside the gene matches. Germline CDR1 and CDR2: MNHEY and SVGAGI. CDR3 length equals 15 residues. The CDR3 DNA follows: TGTGCCAGCAGCAATAGTGGGGACAGGGGGCATGGCTACACCTTC. As protein: CASSNSGDRGHGYTF.

The CDR3 protein is CASSPRGGRRRNTGELFF. The CDR3 DNA reads TGTGCCAGCTCCCCAAGAGGGGGTAGAAGGAGGAACACCGGGGAGCTGTTTTTT. The V gene is TRBV18, the J gene TRBJ2-2, with D possibly matching TRBD1 (6 bases). V was pared by 6 bases and J by 1 base, with 21 bases between. Germline lookup yields CDR1 KGHSH and CDR2 LQKENI. This CDR3 has 18 residues.

The gene calls are TRBV5-3 and TRBJ1-1; TRBD1 matches at 10 bases. TRBV5-3 is annotated as an ORF whose role is uncertain. J lost 3 bases, V lost 4 bases, and 12 bases had no gene match. This CDR3 comprises 17 residues. The DNA for the CDR3 is TGTGCCAGAAGCCCCGGGGACAGGGGACAGGACCACACTGAAGCTTTCTTT. This gives the protein CARSPGDRGQDHTEAFF.

The chain uses TRBV6-5 and TRBJ2-1; 9 bases align to TRBD1. Germline V lookup: CDR1 MNHEY, CDR2 SVGAGI. V lost 2 bases to trimming and J lost 7 bases; unmatched junction nucleotides: 9. The CDR3 has 16 residues. The DNA of the CDR3 is TGTGCCAGCAGTTACGCCGGGACAGGGAAGGGGAATGAGCAGTTCTTC. This gives the protein CASSYAGTGKGNEQFF.

V usage is TRBV5-1 and J usage is TRBJ1-5; a possible D gene is TRBD1 (6 bases). This CDR3 has 15 amino acids. V lost 2 bases and J lost 0, with 9 bases in between. Per the germline V gene, CDR1 is SGHRS and CDR2 is YFSETQ. The CDR3 coding sequence is TGCGCCAGCAGCTTCGAGGGGGTTAGCAATCAGCCCCAGCATTTT. It is translated as CASSFEGVSNQPQHF.

In this sample, this clone turned up once. V and J are TRBV6-5 and TRBJ2-7, with TRBD2 identical over 9 bases. Trimming cost V 0 bases and J 2 bases; bases outside gene matches: 5. CDR1 is MNHEY and CDR2 is SVGAGI in the germline V gene. The CDR3 loop spans 16 amino acids. CDR3: CASSYSPSGVTYEQYF. CDR3 bases: TGTGCCAGCAGTTACTCGCCTAGCGGGGTGACCTACGAGCAGTACTTC.

The rearrangement joins TRBV11-1 to TRBJ1-1, with a tentative D call TRBD1 (5 bases). This CDR3 comprises 16 residues. Trimming cost V 7 bases and J 1 base, with 19 bases left between them. CDR1 and CDR2 from the germline V gene are SGHAT and FQDESV (reference sequence). CDR3 protein: CASNPDTLRANTEAFF. The CDR3 DNA is TGTGCCAGCAACCCGGACACCCTTCGTGCGAACACTGAAGCTTTCTTT. The full variable domain, completed using reference TRBV11-1 and TRBJ1-1, is EAEVAQSPRYKITEKSQAVAFWCDPISGHATLYWYRQILGQGPELLVQFQDESVVDDSQLPKDRFSAERLKGVDSTLKIQPAELGDSAMYLCASNPDTLRANTEAFFGQGTRLTVV.

The sample holds a few counts of this clone. The V call is TRBV7-2, the J call TRBJ2-1; D possibly corresponds to TRBD2 (6 bases). Trimming removed 5 bases at V and 7 bases at J, with 12 bases between. From germline, CDR1 is SGHTA and CDR2 FQGNSA. The CDR3 runs 13 residues. The CDR3 loop reads CASSQIADNEQFF. CDR3 bases: TGTGCCAGCAGCCAAATAGCGGATAATGAGCAGTTCTTC. The whole variable domain, remainder taken from reference TRBV7-2 and TRBJ2-1, is GAGVSQSPSNKVTEKGKDVELRCDPISGHTALYWYRQSLGQGLEFLIYFQGNSAPDKSGLPSDRFSAERTGGSVSTLTIQRTQQEDSAVYLCASSQIADNEQFFGPGTRLTVL.

The chain carries TRBV27 and TRBJ2-1; D not resolved. Germline V gene sequence: CDR1 MNHEY, CDR2 SMNVEV (reference sequence). Trimming took off 8 bases at V and 4 bases at J, with 9 bases between the two ends. The CDR3 runs 12 residues. The CDR3 DNA follows: TGTGCCAGCCGTCGAGGTTACAATGAGCAGTTCTTC. It translates to CASRRGYNEQFF.

This rearrangement joins TRBV5-5 to TRBJ1-1, with D tentatively TRBD1 (6 bases). Germline V lookup: CDR1 SGHKS, CDR2 YYEKEE (reference sequence). Trimming took off 4 bases at V and 0 bases at J, with 13 bases between the two ends. The CDR3 covers 15 residues. Written as DNA, the CDR3 is TGTGCCAGCAGCGCTCGGGGGGCAATGAACACTGAAGCTTTCTTT. Protein sequence: CASSARGAMNTEAFF.

In its sample, this clone was seen once. CDR3 nucleotide sequence: TGCGCCAGCAGCTTGGTACCGGGGGTTGTCGAGACCCAGTACTTC. It specifies CASSLVPGVVETQYF. The chain recombines TRBV5-1 with TRBJ2-5, with D possibly being TRBD2 (6 bases). Germline V CDR1 and CDR2: SGHRS, YFSETQ. The V gene lost 0 bases and the J gene lost 5 bases, with 14 bases spanning the gap. The CDR3 covers 15 residues.

The V call is TRBV30, the J call TRBJ1-6; D gene unclear. This CDR3 has 15 residues. V gave up 2 bases and J gave up 10 bases, with 18 bases separating them. CDR1 is GTSNPN, CDR2 SVGIG, per germline (reference sequence). CDR3 nucleotide sequence: TGTGCCTGGAGTCCAACGGGTAGTCGACGGTCACCCCTCCACTTT. This encodes CAWSPTGSRRSPLHF.

The rearrangement uses TRBV4-1 and TRBJ2-7; TRBD2 matches at 9 bases. V dropped 4 bases and J dropped 0; count of bases not matched to a gene: 10. CDR3 size: 17 residues. Per the germline V gene, CDR1 is MGHRA and CDR2 is YSYEKL. For the CDR3, the DNA is TGCGCCAGCAGCCCAGGAGGGACTAGCAGATCCTCCTACGAGCAGTACTTC. Encoded protein: CASSPGGTSRSSYEQYF.

On this clone: One junction end disagrees with the germline gene, perhaps due to a read error. The V and J genes are TRBV15 and TRBJ2-1; 8 bases line up with TRBD1. Germline V gives CDR1 LNHNV, CDR2 YYDKDF (reference sequence). This CDR3 is 12 amino acids long. The CDR3 region has the DNA TGTGCCATCAGCCCCGGACAGGGTGAGCAGTTCTTC. It specifies CAISPGQGEQFF.